These T cell receptor beta chains were read from a single sample in a study of blood T cells in healthy people across ages. TCRdb reprocessed the 5' RACE reads via MiXCR and lists one record per CDR3 protein. The top ten hold approximately 0.75% of the sample, which has roughly 1,100,000 distinct CDR3 sequences, almost 25% seen once. In addition, the sample was reused for a study of T cells of mothers and their children.

Input material: blood. All receptors come from a girl aged 2-10 years in good health. Each CDR3 is given with its conserved first and last residue. The order of the fields is CDR3 length, J gene, V gene, D gene, clone size, CDR3 DNA, CDR3 protein. A D gene is named only where the DNA matches it firmly. Not all rows give a size; the values are once, few, many and, for expanded clones, a class.

CDR3 length: 15; J gene: TRBJ2-1; V gene: TRBV12-3/TRBV12-4; D gene: TRBD2; clone size: -; CDR3 DNA: TGTGCCAGCAGTCCCTTTAGCGGGAGGGGGGATGAGCAGTTCTTC; CDR3 protein: CASSPFSGRGDEQFF
CDR3 length: 14; J gene: TRBJ2-7; V gene: TRBV27; D gene: TRBD2; clone size: few; CDR3 DNA: TGTGCCAGCCGGTGGACTAGCGGATCCTACGAGCAGTACTTC; CDR3 protein: CASRWTSGSYEQYF
CDR3 length: 15; J gene: TRBJ2-5; V gene: TRBV10-2; D gene: TRBD1; clone size: few; CDR3 DNA: TGCGCCAGCAGTGTCGGGACAGAGACTAAAGAGACCCAGTACTTC; CDR3 protein: CASSVGTETKETQYF
CDR3 length: 13; J gene: TRBJ2-2; V gene: TRBV7-2; D gene: -; clone size: -; CDR3 DNA: TGTGCCAGCAAGGCTGAGGGAGTGCGGGAGCTGTTTTTT; CDR3 protein: CASKAEGVRELFF
CDR3 length: 13; J gene: TRBJ1-6; V gene: TRBV18; D gene: -; clone size: few; CDR3 DNA: TGTGCCAGCTCACGATTAGACCGCTCACCCCTCCACTTT; CDR3 protein: CASSRLDRSPLHF
CDR3 length: 13; J gene: TRBJ2-7; V gene: TRBV29-1; D gene: -; clone size: -; CDR3 DNA: TGCAGCGTTGAAGTCGTCAACGGCTACGAGCAGTACTTC; CDR3 protein: CSVEVVNGYEQYF
CDR3 length: 14; J gene: TRBJ2-1; V gene: TRBV19; D gene: -; clone size: -; CDR3 DNA: TGTGCCAGTATGCCGGGCGGGATCTACAATGAGCAGTTCTTC; CDR3 protein: CASMPGGIYNEQFF
CDR3 length: 15; J gene: TRBJ2-1; V gene: TRBV20-1; D gene: -; clone size: -; CDR3 DNA: TGCAGTGCTAGAGCCAGGCAGGGGTCCTACAATGAGCAGTTCTTC; CDR3 protein: CSARARQGSYNEQFF
CDR3 length: 13; J gene: TRBJ1-5; V gene: TRBV4-3; D gene: -; clone size: -; CDR3 DNA: TGCGCCAGCAGCCAACACAGGGAGGGGCCCCAGCATTTT; CDR3 protein: CASSQHREGPQHF
CDR3 length: 13; J gene: TRBJ2-3; V gene: TRBV11-2; D gene: TRBD1; clone size: -; CDR3 DNA: TGTGCCAGCAGCTTCCAGGGGGCTAATACGCAGTATTTT; CDR3 protein: CASSFQGANTQYF
CDR3 length: 15; J gene: TRBJ2-3; V gene: TRBV28; D gene: -; clone size: -; CDR3 DNA: TGTGCCAGCAGTGGCTTTGGTAATTTGGAAGATACGCAGTATTTT; CDR3 protein: CASSGFGNLEDTQYF
CDR3 length: 13; J gene: TRBJ2-3; V gene: TRBV4-1; D gene: -; clone size: few; CDR3 DNA: TGCGCCAGCAGTCCTCCAAATGGAGATACGCAGTATTTT; CDR3 protein: CASSPPNGDTQYF
CDR3 length: 14; J gene: TRBJ1-2; V gene: TRBV12-5; D gene: TRBD1; clone size: few; CDR3 DNA: TGTGCTAGTGGTTTTGGCAGGGGGATGTATGGCTACACCTTC; CDR3 protein: CASGFGRGMYGYTF
CDR3 length: 15; J gene: TRBJ2-1; V gene: TRBV5-6; D gene: -; clone size: -; CDR3 DNA: TGTGCCAGCAGCTTGAGGGGGGCGGGACACAATGAGCAGTTCTTC; CDR3 protein: CASSLRGAGHNEQFF
CDR3 length: 14; J gene: TRBJ1-4; V gene: TRBV11-2; D gene: -; clone size: -; CDR3 DNA: TGTGCCAGCAGCTTAGTCCTTGGGAGTGGAAAACTGTTTTTT; CDR3 protein: CASSLVLGSGKLFF
CDR3 length: 15; J gene: TRBJ2-5; V gene: TRBV7-2; D gene: TRBD1; clone size: -; CDR3 DNA: TGTGCCAGCGGATCCGGACAGGTCCTTGGGGAGACCCAGTACTTC; CDR3 protein: CASGSGQVLGETQYF
CDR3 length: 12; J gene: TRBJ2-7; V gene: TRBV28; D gene: -; clone size: few; CDR3 DNA: TGTGCCAGCAGCTCCGGGACGACCGAGCAGTACTTC; CDR3 protein: CASSSGTTEQYF
CDR3 length: 15; J gene: TRBJ2-1; V gene: TRBV7-9; D gene: -; clone size: -; CDR3 DNA: TGTGCCAGCAGCTCCCCGAATACGAGCTACAATGAGCAGTTCTTC; CDR3 protein: CASSSPNTSYNEQFF
CDR3 length: 14; J gene: TRBJ1-5; V gene: TRBV28; D gene: -; clone size: -; CDR3 DNA: TGTGCCAGCAGTTACAAACCAGGGTTATATACGCAGCATTTT; CDR3 protein: CASSYKPGLYTQHF
CDR3 length: 14; J gene: TRBJ1-5; V gene: TRBV6-6; D gene: -; clone size: few; CDR3 DNA: TGTGCCAGCACCCCGACAGTGAAGAATCAGCCCCAGCATTTT; CDR3 protein: CASTPTVKNQPQHF
CDR3 length: 14; J gene: TRBJ2-1; V gene: TRBV11-2; D gene: -; clone size: -; CDR3 DNA: TGTGCCAGCAGCTTAAGAGGTCAGAACAATGAGCAGTTCTTC; CDR3 protein: CASSLRGQNNEQFF
CDR3 length: 15; J gene: TRBJ1-3; V gene: TRBV7-2; D gene: -; clone size: -; CDR3 DNA: TGTGCCAGCAGCCATGGCGCGGGTATTGGAAACACCATATATTTT; CDR3 protein: CASSHGAGIGNTIYF
CDR3 length: 14; J gene: TRBJ2-4; V gene: TRBV28; D gene: TRBD1; clone size: few; CDR3 DNA: TGTGCCAGCAGCTTCGGACAGGGAGGATACATTCAGTACTTC; CDR3 protein: CASSFGQGGYIQYF
CDR3 length: 14; J gene: TRBJ2-5; V gene: TRBV2; D gene: -; clone size: -; CDR3 DNA: TGTGCCAGCAGCAAACTCACCTCAAGAGAGACCCAGTACTTC; CDR3 protein: CASSKLTSRETQYF
CDR3 length: 17; J gene: TRBJ2-1; V gene: TRBV27; D gene: TRBD2; clone size: -; CDR3 DNA: TGTGCCAGCAGTTACCTACTAGCGGGGGGGCCGAGAAATGAGCAGTTCTTC; CDR3 protein: CASSYLLAGGPRNEQFF
CDR3 length: 16; J gene: TRBJ2-5; V gene: TRBV7-9; D gene: TRBD2; clone size: -; CDR3 DNA: TGTGCCAGCAGCTTCACTAGCGGGGGGGTTAAAGAGACCCAGTACTTC; CDR3 protein: CASSFTSGGVKETQYF
CDR3 length: 14; J gene: TRBJ2-7; V gene: TRBV20-1; D gene: -; clone size: -; CDR3 DNA: TGCAGTGCTATACGGACAGAGGGCCCCTACGAGCAGTACTTC; CDR3 protein: CSAIRTEGPYEQYF
CDR3 length: 13; J gene: TRBJ1-2; V gene: TRBV20-1; D gene: -; clone size: few; CDR3 DNA: TGCAGTGCGAGTAGCGGGAATAACTATGGCTACACCTTC; CDR3 protein: CSASSGNNYGYTF
CDR3 length: 13; J gene: TRBJ2-7; V gene: TRBV12-5; D gene: -; clone size: -; CDR3 DNA: TGTGCTAGTGGTTTGTCCCTCTACTACGAGCAGTACTTC; CDR3 protein: CASGLSLYYEQYF